This T cell receptor beta chain was profiled in a study of OX40 agonist ivuxolimab in advanced cancers. Study-level information: It was ivuxolimab, an agonistic anti-OX40 (CD134) antibody, that patients were treated with. While on treatment, patients had intravenous ivuxolimab at 0.01 to 10 mg/kg every 2 weeks. The dose-escalation cohort was approximately 85% male, with a mean age of around 60 years, ranging roughly 20 to 90.

Blood was sampled at baseline, cycle 4 day 1, and cycle 7 day 1. The germline gives CDR1 KGHSH, CDR2 LQKENI. The CDR3 spans 13 residues. On this clone: The junction and the germline gene differ at one end; a read error may be behind it.

Assay used: immunoSEQ multiplex PCR; TCRdb lists only in-frame clones, some missing. The data contain just under 65,000 clones, roughly four fifths of them singletons. This receptor was identified in an adult with an advanced solid tumor such as melanoma, head and neck, liver or kidney cancer. Material: CD4+ or CD8+ T cells sorted from blood, obtained in a trial of the OX40 agonist ivuxolimab. The chain links TRBV18 to TRBJ1-1; no clear D. The chain's CDR3 is CANSPQRNTEAFF. CDR3 DNA: TGTGCCAACTCACCACAAAGGAACACTGAAGCTTTCTTT. The complete variable domain, with remaining parts taken from reference TRBV18 and TRBJ1-1, reads NAGVMQNPRHLVRRRGQEARLRCSPMKGHSHVYWYRQLPEEGLKFMVYLQKENIIDESGMPKERFSAEFPKEGPSILRIQQVVRGDSAAYFCANSPQRNTEAFFGQGTRLTVV.